This T cell receptor beta chain was sequenced in a study of molecular identifiers for immune sequencing clone quantification. V dropped 4 bases and J dropped 5; count of bases not matched to a gene: 7. This CDR3 has 14 residues. Germline V gives CDR1 LNHNV, CDR2 YYDKDF (reference sequence). This clonotype was picked up a small number of times. Via MiXCR, TCRdb re-called the PCR reads, giving one row per CDR3 protein. The sample holds roughly 630,000 distinct CDR3 sequences, about 25% seen once. The V gene is TRBV15, the J gene TRBJ2-7, with TRBD1 identical over 8 bases. Sequencing was done on a sample of naive CD8+ T cells from blood, with Jurkat cell RNA spiked in. Regarding subset: FACS-sorted CD8+CD4-CCR7+CD45RA+ naive T cells. This TCR was recovered from a human donor in good health. Some libraries in this study had Jurkat cell RNA spiked in. The CDR3 DNA follows: TGTGCCACCAGCAACGGGCCAGGGGGCAACGAGCAGTACTTC. It specifies CATSNGPGGNEQYF.